One T cell receptor beta chain is described in this entry. Antigen unknown. CDR3 length equals 13 residues. The germline gives CDR1 DFQATT, CDR2 SNEGSKA (reference sequence). This sample stems from a study of monozygotic twins with inflammatory bowel disease. One entry per CDR3 protein, without DNA, is what TCRdb gives after re-calling the 5' RACE reads. The table lists about 420,000 distinct CDR3 sequences. Study-wide findings and caveats: Using the inverse Simpson index, IBD patients had lower TCRbeta diversity than healthy co-twins.

V gene TRBV20-1 combines with J gene TRBJ2-7; there is no DNA to check the TCRdb D call of TRBD2. This receptor was identified in a human donor with ulcerative colitis or Crohn's disease, or a healthy co-twin of an affected twin (not recorded which). Sequencing used blood. The CDR3 region is CSAWGDAAYEQYF.